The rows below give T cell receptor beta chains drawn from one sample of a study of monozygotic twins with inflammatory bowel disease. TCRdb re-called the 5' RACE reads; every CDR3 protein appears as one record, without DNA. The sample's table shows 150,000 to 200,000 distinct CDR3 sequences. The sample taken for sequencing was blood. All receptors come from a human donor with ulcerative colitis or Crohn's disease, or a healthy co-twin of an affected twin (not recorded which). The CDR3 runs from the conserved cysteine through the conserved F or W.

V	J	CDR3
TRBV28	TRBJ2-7	CASSLRLAGVSYEQYF
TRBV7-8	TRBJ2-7	CASSSSTITYEQYF
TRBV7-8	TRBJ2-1	CASISNNEQFF
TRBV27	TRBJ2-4	CASSSSRTGRWYF
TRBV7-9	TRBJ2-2	CASSLAVTGRNTGELFF
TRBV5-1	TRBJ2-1	CASSGPGTTVSYNEQFF
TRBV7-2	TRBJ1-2	CASSLESSSYGYTF
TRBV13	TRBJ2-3	CASSLGLAARTDTQYF
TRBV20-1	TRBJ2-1	CSSISGSLHRNEQFF
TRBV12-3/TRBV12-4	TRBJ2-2	CASSPGPLGTGELFF
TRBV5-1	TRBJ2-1	CASSLRGNTEGYNEQFF
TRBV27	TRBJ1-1	CASSLSGVYTEAFF
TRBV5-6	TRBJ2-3	CASSLLAGGGGHTQYF
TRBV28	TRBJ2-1	CASSGTSDEQFF
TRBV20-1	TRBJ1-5	CSARPRVVQPQHF
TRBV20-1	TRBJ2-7	CSASKREGSYEQYF
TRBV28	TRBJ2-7	CASSPTRLLSSYEQYF